This T cell receptor beta chain was identified during a study of T cell changes during pregnancy in multiple sclerosis. Using immunoSEQ multiplex PCR, the repertoire was profiled, and TCRdb retains in-frame clones only, with some absent. This sample has some 54,000 clones; 90% to 95% occur once, and the top ten carry about 3%. V was cut by 0 bases and J by 0 bases, with 6 bases left in between. The CDR3 is made up of 16 amino acids. Looked up from germline, CDR1 is LGHNA and CDR2 is YSLEER. By proportion, this clone is medium-sized. V and J are TRBV4-3 and TRBJ2-6; tentatively, D is TRBD1 (5 bases). This clonotype was sampled from a female donor with multiple sclerosis, enrolled in a pregnancy study. Here the sequenced sample was CD8+ T cells from peripheral blood mononuclear cells, taken in the third trimester of pregnancy. CDR3 region: CASSQDRGSGANVLTF. DNA for the CDR3: TGCGCCAGCAGCCAAGATAGGGGCTCTGGGGCCAACGTCCTGACTTTC.